The clone carrying this TCR beta chain turned up a few times. Its target is unknown. The sample belongs to a study of T cell repertoires in cytomegalovirus infection. The CDR3 runs 15 residues. Trimming shortened V by 5 bases and J by 3 bases, and 16 bases separated the two germline ends. Looked up from germline, CDR1 is MNHNS and CDR2 is SASEGT. Each CDR3 protein gets one entry after TCRdb re-called the reads with MiXCR. The sample includes 380,000 or so distinct CDR3 sequences, 34% of them seen just once. The J gene is TRBJ1-1, the V gene TRBV6-1; weak D call: TRBD1 (6 bases). This material consisted of cultured PBMCs, taken from culture after CMV antigen stimulation. The clonotype originates from a human donor in good health (CMV status not recorded). Some clones in this sample may be carry-over from other donors' samples. The CDR3 is CASSYYGGRYTEAFF. The CDR3 region has the DNA TGTGCCAGCAGTTATTACGGGGGCCGGTACACTGAAGCTTTCTTT.